This TCR beta chain was captured by sequencing in a study of CD8 T cells in Susac syndrome. An input of roughly 0.5 to 1 ug of RNA was subjected to reverse transcription using random hexamers. A single record per CDR3 protein comes from TCRdb applying MiXCR to the immunoSEQ multiplex PCR reads. The sample has 400,000 or so distinct CDR3 sequences; 85% are singletons. The clonotype originates from a human donor with multiple sclerosis. The specimen was CD8+ T cells from PBMCs.

The CDR3 DNA reads as TGTGCCAGCAGCTTATACCGAGGAGGGGACACTGAAGCTTTCTTT. This codes for CASSLYRGGDTEAFF. The V call is TRBV7-8, the J call TRBJ1-1; a weak D match, TRBD1 (5 bases). The V end lost 2 bases, the J end lost 3 bases, and 13 bases lay between the germline ends. Per the germline V gene, CDR1 is SGHVS and CDR2 is FQNEAQ. This CDR3 spans 15 amino acids. Filled out from reference TRBV7-8 and TRBJ1-1, the complete variable domain reads GAGVSQSPRYKVAKRGQDVALRCDPISGHVSLFWYQQALGQGPEFLTYFQNEAQLDKSGLPSDRFFAERPEGSVSTLKIQRTQQEDSAVYLCASSLYRGGDTEAFFGQGTRLTVV.